The rows below give T cell receptor beta chains drawn from one sample of a study of vaccination effects on CD4 cells after COVID-19. Antigens of these TCRs are unknown. Using immunoSEQ multiplex PCR, the repertoire was profiled, and TCRdb retains in-frame clones only, with some absent. The table records approximately 44,000 clones, over 60% of them present only once. This specimen consisted of CD4+ T cells from PBMCs cultured with HCoV-NL63 spike peptides, obtained before COVID-19 vaccination. The receptors come from a human donor who received a COVID-19 vaccine. The conserved cysteine and the conserved F or W are not part of the CDR3 here. Rows may omit the clone size; those that give it use once, few, many or a size class.

V	J	size	CDR3
TRBV7-8	TRBJ2-5	NA	ASSPQSHKTQY
TRBV28	TRBJ1-5	once	ASSTGGQPQH
TRBV30	TRBJ1-2	NA	AWSLGGYGYT
TRBV2	TRBJ2-5	NA	ASNRRRSQETQY
TRBV2	TRBJ1-2	NA	ASTLGRTNYGYT
TRBV10-1	TRBJ2-2	NA	ASSGQRTRANTGELF
TRBV7-9	TRBJ2-5	few	ASSRGGVETQY
TRBV2	TRBJ2-5	NA	ATASSQY
TRBV5-1	TRBJ2-1	NA	ASSLVLAGEDEQF
TRBV3-1/TRBV3-2	TRBJ2-3	NA	ASSPNLDTQY
TRBV5-5	TRBJ2-2	NA	ASSREGLAGALLAGELF
TRBV5-1	TRBJ1-6	NA	ASREGAVGSPLH
TRBV18	TRBJ2-2	NA	ASSPDRTDGELF
TRBV5-1	TRBJ1-4	NA	ASSLDGTPGEKLF
TRBV15	TRBJ1-5	once	ATSRDNDQPQH
TRBV6-2/TRBV6-3	TRBJ2-2	NA	ASSYPTSGVPGELF
TRBV2	TRBJ1-1	NA	ASSEFVAAGTEAF
TRBV6-4	TRBJ2-1	NA	ASRVSGGENNEQF
TRBV5-1	TRBJ1-2	NA	ASSLAGTGAPNYGYT
TRBV24-1	TRBJ1-5	few	ATSDASHRDHQPQH
TRBV15	TRBJ2-3	NA	ATSPRGSRANTDTQY
TRBV18	TRBJ2-6	NA	ASSPRGIGLAGANVLT
TRBV7-8	TRBJ1-3	NA	ASSLLGQASSGNTIY
TRBV5-5	TRBJ1-5	NA	ASSPEKGGDRGVFNQPQH
TRBV25-1	TRBJ1-1	NA	ASSESRTGDTEAF
TRBV7-2	TRBJ2-4	NA	ASSLGGQGRNIQY
TRBV6-6	TRBJ2-5	NA	ASSWPGQGKETQY
TRBV19	TRBJ1-1	NA	ASGVRNTEAF
TRBV20-1	TRBJ1-4	NA	SATGREKLF